This entry lists 6 T cell receptor beta chains sequenced from one sample in a study of tumor and adjacent non-tumor tissue in lung cancer (dated by TCRdb to between 2018 and 2020). RNA was isolated from bulk, unsorted tissue, and RNA quality was assessed with a NanoDrop ND-1000 and an Agilent 2100. Normal lung samples were distant non-tumor tissue taken more than 3 cm from the tumor edge. Library preparation used multiplex PCR. Sequencing was performed on an Illumina HiSeq 2500. Following protocols modified from ARM-PCR, the researchers constructed TCRbeta libraries through three rounds of nested PCR with primers (Table S4). Using fastp trimming at Q25 and MiXCR clonotype assembly, TCRdb reanalyzed the public sequencing data and kept in-frame beta chains. Each entry merges the rows of one CDR3 protein and shows their most common DNA and genes. The sample profile shows tens of thousands of distinct CDR3 sequences; 64% of them were found once. Clones ranked in the top ten supply 30% of the sample.

Sequencing was done on a sample of distant non-tumor lung tissue. All receptors come from a woman between 70 and 85 years old with non-small cell lung cancer.

At least ten counts were recorded for this clonotype. In DNA form, the CDR3 reads TGCGCCAGCAGCCAAGGGATCGAGCAGTACTTC. Translating gives CASSQGIEQYF. The chain recombines TRBV4-1 with TRBJ2-7; D not resolved. V dropped 1 base and J dropped 6 bases, with 4 bases sitting between them. The CDR3 contains 11 residues. Germline CDR1 reads MGHRA; CDR2 reads YSYEKL.

The chain couples TRBV10-2 to TRBJ1-1; D possibly corresponds to TRBD1 (5 bases). This CDR3 has 15 residues. Germline CDR1 WSHSY, CDR2 SAAADI. CDR3 in DNA: TGCATCAGCAGTGAAGTCAGGGTAGTGAACACTGAAGCTTTCTTT. Encoded protein: CISSEVRVVNTEAFF.

The chain has TRBV7-9 and TRBJ2-1; TRBD1 matches 12 bases. The germline CDR1 and CDR2 sequences are SEHNR and FQNEAQ (reference sequence). The CDR3 is made up of 13 amino acids. The CDR3 region has the DNA TGTGTCGGGGGACAGGGGGCTCGGGATGAGCAGTTCTTC. Protein sequence: CVGGQGARDEQFF.

As to this clonotype: One end of the junction is discordant with germline, which a read error may explain. This chain connects TRBV28 to TRBJ1-1, with TRBD1 as a possible D gene (5 bases). The germline gives CDR1 MDHEN, CDR2 SYDVKM. The CDR3 is 14 residues long. CDR3 in amino acids: CASSFEGARTETFF. The CDR3 DNA sequence: TGTGCCAGCAGTTTCGAAGGGGCGCGCACTGAAACTTTCTTT.

Ten or more counts support this clonotype. The V and J genes are TRBV20-1 and TRBJ2-7, with TRBD2 as a possible D gene (5 bases). This CDR3 spans 19 amino acids. CDR1 and CDR2 (germline): DFQATT, SNEGSKA (reference sequence). V lost 1 base and J 7 bases, leaving 32 bases between the germline ends. CDR3 region: CSARVGPWEGLRASGEQYF. The CDR3 nucleotides are TGCAGTGCTAGAGTTGGTCCTTGGGAAGGGCTCCGGGCGTCGGGGGAGCAGTACTTC.

This clonotype was detected only once. This is likely a read error, given that the CDR3 carries no conserved phenylalanine or tryptophan at its end. The V call is TRBV5-1, the J call TRBJ2-5, with a weak D call TRBD2 (6 bases). Per germline, CDR1 SGHRS and CDR2 YFSETQ. Trimming pared 0 bases from V and 3 bases from J, leaving 9 bases between. The CDR3 totals 14 residues. This CDR3 reads CASSLAPGEETQYI. The CDR3 DNA is TGCGCCAGCAGCTTGGCCCCGGGAGAAGAGACCCAGTACATC.